The clone carrying this T cell receptor beta chain appeared a few times. Its matching antigen is unknown. The data derive from a study of T-cell reconstitution after alpha-beta-depleted transplantation in children. General study points: Hyperexpanded clones declined; after one year, newly produced T cells mostly supplied diversity. The origin of high day-60 TCRbeta diversity in some patients lay in surviving recipient T cells and thymic progenitors. Reportedly, roughly two months post-transplant, alpha-beta T cells arose from several hundred expanded graft clones.

The J segment lost 14 bases and the V segment lost 2 bases, leaving 4 bases of the junction unmatched. This CDR3 comprises 14 residues. Per the germline V gene, CDR1 is SGHTA and CDR2 is FQGTGA. Preparation of the TCRbeta library was carried out with unique molecular identifiers. One entry per CDR3 protein results from TCRdb running MiXCR on the PCR reads. The sample includes some 310,000 distinct CDR3 sequences, roughly 21% seen only once; the top ten take about 10%. This TCR derives from a male patient younger than 18 who had a stem cell transplant for acute lymphoblastic leukemia, so the T cells may come from the graft donor. The V and J genes are TRBV7-3 and TRBJ2-1; 15 positions agree with TRBD2. The specimen comprised PBMCs, mostly from graft donor cells, sampled 180 days after TCRalphabeta/CD19-depleted stem cell transplant. CDR3 bases: TGTGCCAGCAGCTTATATGGACTAGCGGGAGGGAAGTTCTTC. Translating it yields CASSLYGLAGGKFF.